This TCR beta chain was sequenced for a study of neurological immune-mediated disorders. One entry per CDR3 protein results from TCRdb running MiXCR on the 5' RACE reads. The table records almost 85,000 distinct CDR3 sequences, 2% to 3% of them present only once. There are many counts of this clonotype. This CDR3 contains 13 residues. Germline loops: CDR1 DFQATT, CDR2 SNEGSKA (reference sequence). Trimming pared 4 bases from V and 0 bases from J, leaving 10 bases between. The sample was PBMCs. The TCR comes from a woman in her 30s with multiple sclerosis. This chain joins TRBV20-1 and TRBJ2-7, with TRBD1 as a possible D gene (5 bases). The CDR3 DNA reads as TGCAGTGCTAAGGGGTTCGGCTCCTACGAGCAGTACTTC. It specifies CSAKGFGSYEQYF.